The present T cell receptor beta chain was sequenced within a study of untreated major depressive disorder. The count of this clone is one. Its specificity is unknown. Findings and limits, study-wide: Compared with controls, depressed patients showed more TRBV05-01 (Vbeta 5.1) usage in CD4+ T cells. Differences in TRBV25-01 and TRBV02-01 usage did not reach significance.

The repertoire was sequenced with immunoSEQ multiplex PCR; TCRdb's copy has only in-frame clones and lacks some. Seen here are about 13,000 clones, 85% to 95% observed once, and the top ten hold 0.75% to 0.85%. Losses at the gene ends were 7 bases for V and 0 bases for J; bases not matched to a gene: 10. Per the germline V gene, CDR1 is LNHDA and CDR2 is SQIVND (reference sequence). This CDR3 spans 16 amino acids. Excluded: major illness, comorbidity, regular medication, drug use, over 100 g alcohol weekly. Material for sequencing was CD4+ T cells from PBMCs. This rearrangement joins TRBV19 to TRBJ2-7, with 9 bases lining up with TRBD1. This sequence originates from a man under 40 with major depressive disorder. CDR3 loop: CASTLSGTGSSYEQYF. The CDR3 DNA reads TGTGCCAGTACCCTTTCCGGGACAGGGAGCTCCTACGAGCAGTACTTC.